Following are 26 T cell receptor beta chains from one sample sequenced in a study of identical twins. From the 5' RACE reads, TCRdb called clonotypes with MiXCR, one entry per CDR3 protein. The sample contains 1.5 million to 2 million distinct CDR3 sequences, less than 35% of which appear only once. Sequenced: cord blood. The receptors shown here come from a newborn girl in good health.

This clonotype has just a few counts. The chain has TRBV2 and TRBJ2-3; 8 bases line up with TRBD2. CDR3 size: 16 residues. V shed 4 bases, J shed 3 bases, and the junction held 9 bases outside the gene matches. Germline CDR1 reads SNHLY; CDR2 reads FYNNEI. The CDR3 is CASSVWGSGTTDTQYF. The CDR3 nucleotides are TGTGCCAGCAGTGTCTGGGGTAGCGGGACAACAGATACGCAGTATTTT. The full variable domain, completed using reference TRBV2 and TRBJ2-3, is EPEVTQTPSHQVTQMGQEVILRCVPISNHLYFYWYRQILGQKVEFLVSFYNNEISEKSEIFDDQFSVERPDGSNFTLKIRSTKLEDSAMYFCASSVWGSGTTDTQYFGPGTRLTVL.

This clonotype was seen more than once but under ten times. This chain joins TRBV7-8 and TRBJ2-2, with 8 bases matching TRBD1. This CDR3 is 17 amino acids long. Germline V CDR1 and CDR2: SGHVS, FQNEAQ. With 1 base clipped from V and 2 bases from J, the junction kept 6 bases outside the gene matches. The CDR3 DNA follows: TGTGCCAGCAGCTTAGTTTCAGGGGGCGGAAACACCGGGGAGCTGTTTTTT. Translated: CASSLVSGGGNTGELFF.

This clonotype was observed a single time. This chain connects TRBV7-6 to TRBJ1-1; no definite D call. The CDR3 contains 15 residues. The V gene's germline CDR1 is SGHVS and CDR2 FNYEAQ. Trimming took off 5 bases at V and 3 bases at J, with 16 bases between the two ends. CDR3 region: CASSDLQRVDTEAFF. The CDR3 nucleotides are TGTGCCAGCAGCGACCTACAGCGGGTTGACACTGAAGCTTTCTTT.

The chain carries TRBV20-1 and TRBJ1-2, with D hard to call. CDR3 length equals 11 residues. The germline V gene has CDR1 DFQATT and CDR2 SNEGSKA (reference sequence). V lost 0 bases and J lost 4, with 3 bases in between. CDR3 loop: CSARDFYGYTF. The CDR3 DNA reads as TGCAGTGCTAGAGACTTCTATGGCTACACCTTC.

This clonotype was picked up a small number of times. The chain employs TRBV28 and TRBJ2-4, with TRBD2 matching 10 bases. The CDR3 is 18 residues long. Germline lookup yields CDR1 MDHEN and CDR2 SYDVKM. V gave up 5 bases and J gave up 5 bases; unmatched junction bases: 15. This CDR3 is CASSMRAIAGGPENIQYF. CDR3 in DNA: TGTGCCAGCAGTATGAGAGCAATAGCGGGAGGTCCCGAAAACATTCAGTACTTC.

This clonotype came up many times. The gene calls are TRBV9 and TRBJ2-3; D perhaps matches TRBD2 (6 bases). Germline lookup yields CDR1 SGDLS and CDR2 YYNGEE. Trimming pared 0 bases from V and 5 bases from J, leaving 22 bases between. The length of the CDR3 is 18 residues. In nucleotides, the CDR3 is TGTGCCAGCAGCGTAGCCGGAGCTAGCGCCTTTATATTAGATACGCAGTATTTT. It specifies CASSVAGASAFILDTQYF.

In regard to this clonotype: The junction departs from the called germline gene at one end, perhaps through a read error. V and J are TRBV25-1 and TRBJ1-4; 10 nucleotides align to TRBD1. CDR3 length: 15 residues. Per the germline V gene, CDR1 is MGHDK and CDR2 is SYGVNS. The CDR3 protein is CASSDPTGGKERLFF. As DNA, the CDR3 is TGTGCCAGCAGTGACCCGACAGGGGGCAAAGAAAGACTGTTTTTT.

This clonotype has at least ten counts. CDR3 in amino acids: CASSPGGGGYTF. The CDR3 region has the DNA TGTGCCAGCAGTCCAGGGGGGGGTGGCTACACCTTC. This chain links TRBV28 with TRBJ1-2; TRBD1 agrees at 7 bases. The CDR3 extends over 12 amino acids. Looked up from germline, CDR1 is MDHEN and CDR2 is SYDVKM. With V trimmed by 5 bases and J by 7 bases, 4 bases remained unmatched.

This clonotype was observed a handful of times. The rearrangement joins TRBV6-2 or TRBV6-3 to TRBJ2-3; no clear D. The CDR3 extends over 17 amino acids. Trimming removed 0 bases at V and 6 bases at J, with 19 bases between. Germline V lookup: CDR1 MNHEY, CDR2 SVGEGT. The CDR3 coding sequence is TGTGCCAGCAGTTACTCGAGTCCCCGGTTCACGAGGGATACGCAGTATTTT. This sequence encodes CASSYSSPRFTRDTQYF.

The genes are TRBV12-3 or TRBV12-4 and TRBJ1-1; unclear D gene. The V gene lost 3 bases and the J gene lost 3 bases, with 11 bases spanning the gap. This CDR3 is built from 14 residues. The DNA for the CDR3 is TGTGCCAGCAGTTTTGGGTCGGCCTACACTGAAGCTTTCTTT. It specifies CASSFGSAYTEAFF.

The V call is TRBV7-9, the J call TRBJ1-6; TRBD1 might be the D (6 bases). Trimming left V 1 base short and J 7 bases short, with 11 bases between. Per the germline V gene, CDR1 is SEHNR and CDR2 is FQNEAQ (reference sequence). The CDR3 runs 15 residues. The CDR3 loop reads CASSLVDRRNSPLHF. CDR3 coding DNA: TGTGCCAGCAGCTTAGTCGACAGGCGGAATTCACCCCTCCACTTT.

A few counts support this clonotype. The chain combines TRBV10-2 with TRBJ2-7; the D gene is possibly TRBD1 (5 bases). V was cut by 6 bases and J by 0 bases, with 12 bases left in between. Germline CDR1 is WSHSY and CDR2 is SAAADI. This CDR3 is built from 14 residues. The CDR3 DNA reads TGCGCCAGCAGGGAAACAGGAAACTCCTACGAGCAGTACTTC. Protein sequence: CASRETGNSYEQYF.

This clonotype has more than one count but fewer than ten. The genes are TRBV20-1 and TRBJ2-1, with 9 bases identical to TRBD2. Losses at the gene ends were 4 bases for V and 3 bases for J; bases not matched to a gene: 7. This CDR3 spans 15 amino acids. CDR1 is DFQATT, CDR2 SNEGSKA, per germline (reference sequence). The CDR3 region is CSATKVAGVYNEQFF. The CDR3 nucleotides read TGCAGTGCTACGAAAGTAGCGGGGGTCTACAATGAGCAGTTCTTC.

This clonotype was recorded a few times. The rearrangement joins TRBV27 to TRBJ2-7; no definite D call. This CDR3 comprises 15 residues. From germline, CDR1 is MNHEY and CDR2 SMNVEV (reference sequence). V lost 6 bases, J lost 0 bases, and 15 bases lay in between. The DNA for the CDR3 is TGTGCCAGCAGCTTTTATACAGAGAGCTCCTACGAGCAGTACTTC. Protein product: CASSFYTESSYEQYF.

In nucleotides, the CDR3 is TGTGCCAGCAGTTACTCGAAGGGACAGGGCACTGAAGCTTTCTTT. Translating it yields CASSYSKGQGTEAFF. The chain carries TRBV6-2 or TRBV6-3 and TRBJ1-1, with TRBD1 matching 9 bases. In germline, CDR1 is MNHEY, CDR2 SVGEGT. V gave up 0 bases and J gave up 4 bases; unmatched junction bases: 3. There are 15 residues in the CDR3.

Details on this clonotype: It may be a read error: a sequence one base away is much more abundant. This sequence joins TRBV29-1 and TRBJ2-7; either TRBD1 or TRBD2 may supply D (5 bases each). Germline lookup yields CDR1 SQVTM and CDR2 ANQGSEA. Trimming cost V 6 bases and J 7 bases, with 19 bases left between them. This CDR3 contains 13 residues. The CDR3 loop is CSVGDGGWNEQYF. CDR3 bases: TGCAGCGTGGGGGACGGCGGCTGGAATGAGCAGTACTTC.

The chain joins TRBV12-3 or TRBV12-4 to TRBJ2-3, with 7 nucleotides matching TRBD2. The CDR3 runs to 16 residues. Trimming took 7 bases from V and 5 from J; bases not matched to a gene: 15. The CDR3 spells CASTSSAGDHGDTQYF. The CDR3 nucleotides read TGTGCCAGCACCTCTTCGGCGGGAGACCATGGAGATACGCAGTATTTT.

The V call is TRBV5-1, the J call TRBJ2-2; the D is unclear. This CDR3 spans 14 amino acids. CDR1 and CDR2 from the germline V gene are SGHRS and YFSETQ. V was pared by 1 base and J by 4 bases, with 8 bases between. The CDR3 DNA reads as TGCGCCAGCAGCTTGCGGCAAAGCACCGGGGAGCTGTTTTTT. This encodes CASSLRQSTGELFF. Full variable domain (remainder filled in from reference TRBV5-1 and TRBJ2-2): KAGVTQTPRYLIKTRGQQVTLSCSPISGHRSVSWYQQTPGQGLQFLFEYFSETQRNKGNFPGRFSGRQFSNSRSEMNVSTLELGDSALYLCASSLRQSTGELFFGEGSRLTVL.

Here the CDR3 DNA reads TGTACCGGGACTAGCGGCTACAATGAGCAGTTCTTC. This encodes CTGTSGYNEQFF. The chain carries TRBV30 and TRBJ2-1; 11 nucleotides line up with TRBD2. The CDR3 runs 12 residues. Per the germline V gene, CDR1 is GTSNPN and CDR2 is SVGIG (reference sequence).

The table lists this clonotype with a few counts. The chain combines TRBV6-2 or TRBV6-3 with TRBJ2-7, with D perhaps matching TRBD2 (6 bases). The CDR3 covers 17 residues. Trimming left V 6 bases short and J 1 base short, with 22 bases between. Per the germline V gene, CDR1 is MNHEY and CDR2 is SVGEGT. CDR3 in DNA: TGTGCCAGCAGGCCCTTAGCTGGACGCGGGAAATCCTACGAGCAGTACTTC. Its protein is CASRPLAGRGKSYEQYF.

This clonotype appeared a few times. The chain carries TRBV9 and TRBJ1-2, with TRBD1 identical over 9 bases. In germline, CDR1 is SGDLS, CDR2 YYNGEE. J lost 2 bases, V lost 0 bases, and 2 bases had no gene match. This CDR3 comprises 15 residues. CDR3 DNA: TGTGCCAGCAGCGTAGTGACAGGGGGGAACTATGGCTACACCTTC. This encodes CASSVVTGGNYGYTF. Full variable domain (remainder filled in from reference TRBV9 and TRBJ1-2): DSGVTQTPKHLITATGQRVTLRCSPRSGDLSVYWYQQSLDQGLQFLIQYYNGEERAKGNILERFSAQQFPDLHSELNLSSLELGDSALYFCASSVVTGGNYGYTFGSGTRLTVV.

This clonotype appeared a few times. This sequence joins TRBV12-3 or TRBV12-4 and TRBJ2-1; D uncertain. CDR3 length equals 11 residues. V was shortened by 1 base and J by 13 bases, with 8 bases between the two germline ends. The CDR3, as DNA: TGTGCCAGCAGTTTAGACTACCAACAGTTCTTC. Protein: CASSLDYQQFF.

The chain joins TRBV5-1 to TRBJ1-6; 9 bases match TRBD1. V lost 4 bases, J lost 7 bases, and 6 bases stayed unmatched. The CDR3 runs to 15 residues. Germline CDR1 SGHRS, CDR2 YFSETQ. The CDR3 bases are TGCGCCAGCAGCGAACAGGGGGCGACAAATTCACCCCTCCACTTT. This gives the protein CASSEQGATNSPLHF.

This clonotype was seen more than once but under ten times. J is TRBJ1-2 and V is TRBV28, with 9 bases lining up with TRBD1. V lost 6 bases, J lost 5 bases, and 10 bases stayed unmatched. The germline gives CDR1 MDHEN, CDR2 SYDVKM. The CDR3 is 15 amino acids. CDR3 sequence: CASSLPLGTGYGYTF. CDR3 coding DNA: TGTGCCAGCAGCCTACCCCTGGGGACAGGGTATGGCTACACCTTC.

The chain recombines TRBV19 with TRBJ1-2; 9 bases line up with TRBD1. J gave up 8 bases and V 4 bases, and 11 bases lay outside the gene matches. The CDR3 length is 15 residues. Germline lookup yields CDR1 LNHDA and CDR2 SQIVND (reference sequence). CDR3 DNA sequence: TGTGCCAGTAGTACCCACCGGGACAGGGTGAAAGGCTACACCTTC. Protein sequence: CASSTHRDRVKGYTF.

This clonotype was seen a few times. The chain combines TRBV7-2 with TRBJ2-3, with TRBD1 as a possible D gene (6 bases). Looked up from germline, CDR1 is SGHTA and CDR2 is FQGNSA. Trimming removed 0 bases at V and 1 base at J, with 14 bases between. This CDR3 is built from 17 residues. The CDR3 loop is CASSLAWGRQGTDTQYF. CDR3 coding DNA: TGTGCCAGCAGCTTAGCGTGGGGCAGACAGGGCACAGATACGCAGTATTTT.